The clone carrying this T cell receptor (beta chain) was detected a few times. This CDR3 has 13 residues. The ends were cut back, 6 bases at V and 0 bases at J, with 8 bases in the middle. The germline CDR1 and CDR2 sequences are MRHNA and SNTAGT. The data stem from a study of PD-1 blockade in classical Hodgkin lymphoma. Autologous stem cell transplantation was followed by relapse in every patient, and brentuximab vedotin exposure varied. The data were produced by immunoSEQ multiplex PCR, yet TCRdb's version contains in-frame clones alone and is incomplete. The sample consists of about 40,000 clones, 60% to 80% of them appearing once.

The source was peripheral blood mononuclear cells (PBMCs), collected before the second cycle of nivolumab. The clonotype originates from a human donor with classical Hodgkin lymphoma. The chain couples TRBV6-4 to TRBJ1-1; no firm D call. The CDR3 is CASRATLNTEAFF. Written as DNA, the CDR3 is TGTGCCAGCAGGGCGACACTGAACACTGAAGCTTTCTTT.